These 22 T cell receptor beta chains share one sample of origin, sequenced in a study of blood T cell repertoires in COVID-19. Assay used: immunoSEQ multiplex PCR; TCRdb lists only in-frame clones, some missing. The profile shows 130,000 to 150,000 clones, 70% to 90% of them singletons. Sample: peripheral blood. The source of these receptors is a human donor with acute or convalescent COVID-19. The donor label of this sample is uncertain.

The gene calls are TRBV19 and TRBJ2-1; D unclear. Per the germline V gene, CDR1 is LNHDA and CDR2 is SQIVND (reference sequence). V shed 5 bases and J shed 10 bases, with 9 bases lying between them. CDR3 size: 11 residues. The CDR3: CASSRLDEQFF. The DNA of the CDR3 is TGTGCCAGTAGTCGCCTAGACGAGCAGTTCTTC.

This sequence joins TRBV24-1 and TRBJ2-3; 12 positions match TRBD2. J lost 4 bases, V lost 7 bases, and 5 bases had no gene match. Germline CDR1 and CDR2: KGHDR and SFDVKD. This CDR3 contains 15 residues. CDR3 in amino acids: CATRPSGGASDTQYF. The DNA for the CDR3 is TGTGCCACCAGACCTAGCGGGGGGGCCTCAGATACGCAGTATTTT.

This clone was seen only once. The chain recombines TRBV10-3 with TRBJ2-7; 10 bases match TRBD1. Germline V gene data show CDR1 as ENHRY and CDR2 as SYGVKD. The trim removed 10 bases at V and 2 bases at J, leaving 5 bases unmatched. The CDR3 length is 13 residues. The CDR3: CATRGTGAYEQYV. The CDR3 DNA is TGTGCCACGCGCGGGACAGGGGCCTACGAGCAGTACGTC.

The rearrangement joins TRBV15 to TRBJ2-5; no clear D. CDR1 is LNHNV and CDR2 is YYDKDF in the germline V gene (reference sequence). With 1 base removed from V and 2 bases from J, the gap between germline ends came to 8 bases. The CDR3 is 14 amino acids. This CDR3 reads CATSRGQEQETQYF. The CDR3 DNA reads as TGTGCCACCAGCAGAGGGCAAGAACAAGAGACCCAGTACTTC. Combining the CDR3 with reference TRBV15 and TRBJ2-5 gives the whole variable domain DAMVIQNPRYQVTQFGKPVTLSCSQTLNHNVMYWYQQKSSQAPKLLFHYYDKDFNNEADTPDNFQSRRPNTSFCFLDIRSPGLGDTAMYLCATSRGQEQETQYFGPGTRLLVL.

The table lists this clone with a count of one. V usage is TRBV6-2 or TRBV6-3 and J usage is TRBJ2-1; TRBD1 aligns across 7 bases. CDR3 size: 17 residues. The V gene end was trimmed by 2 bases and the J gene end by 5 bases; junction bases not matched to a gene: 12. CDR1 is MNHEY and CDR2 is SVGEGT in the germline V gene. CDR3 coding DNA: TGTGCCAGCAGTTACCCGCTGAGGGACAGACGAGACAATGAGCAGTTCTTC. It translates to CASSYPLRDRRDNEQFF.

This chain connects TRBV12-5 to TRBJ2-7; 9 positions agree with TRBD1. With 5 bases clipped from V and 5 bases from J, the junction kept 4 bases outside the gene matches. This CDR3 is built from 13 residues. CDR1 LGHNT and CDR2 FRNRAP come from the germline V gene. CDR3 loop: CASGHGQGNEQYF. Here the CDR3 DNA reads TGTGCTAGTGGTCACGGACAGGGGAACGAGCAGTACTTC.

The V and J genes are TRBV3-1 (or the pseudogene TRBV3-2) and TRBJ2-2, with D tentatively TRBD2 (5 bases). The CDR3 has 13 residues. CDR1 and CDR2 from the germline V gene are LGHDT and YNNKEL (reference sequence). The V and J ends lost 7 bases and 6 bases respectively, with 12 bases between them. The CDR3 sequence: CASNLEGAGELFF. CDR3 nucleotides: TGTGCCAGCAACCTAGAGGGAGCCGGGGAGCTGTTTTTT.

The CDR3 DNA follows: TGTGCCAGTAGGCAGGGTTACTCTGAAGCTTTCTTT. This translates into CASRQGYSEAFF. The J gene is TRBJ1-1, the V gene TRBV27; a possible D gene is TRBD1 (5 bases). The length of the CDR3 is 12 residues. Germline CDR1 reads MNHEY; CDR2 reads SMNVEV (reference sequence). V was cut by 9 bases and J by 6 bases, with 14 bases left in between.

This clone was observed a handful of times. The rearrangement uses TRBV19 and TRBJ1-2, with TRBD1 as a possible D gene (6 bases). Trimming removed 7 bases at V and 4 bases at J, with 10 bases between. The CDR3 contains 12 residues. The V gene's germline CDR1 is LNHDA and CDR2 SQIVND (reference sequence). The CDR3 protein is CASTDSPYGYTF. CDR3 DNA sequence: TGTGCCAGTACGGACAGTCCCTATGGCTACACCTTC.

The chain couples TRBV6-5 to TRBJ2-7; a possible D gene is TRBD1 (5 bases). The ends were cut back, 8 bases at V and 5 bases at J, with 16 bases in the middle. CDR3 length equals 13 residues. CDR1 is MNHEY, CDR2 SVGAGI, per germline. CDR3 region: CASRTMVSHEQYV. CDR3 nucleotides: TGTGCCAGCCGGACAATGGTCAGCCACGAGCAGTACGTC.

V is TRBV7-2 and J is TRBJ2-7; 9 nucleotides agree with TRBD1. This CDR3 has 15 amino acids. Trimming took 5 bases from V and 3 from J; bases not matched to a gene: 8. Germline V gene data show CDR1 as SGHTA and CDR2 as FQGNSA. CDR3 in amino acids: CASSQGQGPIYEQYF. The DNA for the CDR3 is TGTGCCAGCAGCCAGGGACAGGGACCTATCTACGAGCAGTACTTC.

The genes are TRBV24-1 and TRBJ2-3; the D gene is possibly TRBD2 (5 bases). This CDR3 has 15 amino acids. CDR1 is KGHDR and CDR2 is SFDVKD in the germline V gene. V lost 4 bases and J 2 bases, leaving 12 bases between the germline ends. As DNA, the CDR3 is TGTGCCACCAGTGACCGAGGGCTAAACACAGATACGCAGTATTTT. Translation gives CATSDRGLNTDTQYF.

The chain links TRBV7-2 to TRBJ1-2, with 7 bases matching TRBD1. Germline CDR1 SGHTA, CDR2 FQGNSA. V lost 5 bases, J lost 4 bases, and 7 bases stayed unmatched. The CDR3 totals 14 residues. The CDR3, as DNA: TGTGCCAGCAGCCCCTCACAGGGGCTCTATGGCTACACCTTC. Translation: CASSPSQGLYGYTF. Supplemented by reference TRBV7-2 and TRBJ1-2, the full variable domain reads GAGVSQSPSNKVTEKGKDVELRCDPISGHTALYWYRQSLGQGLEFLIYFQGNSAPDKSGLPSDRFSAERTGGSVSTLTIQRTQQEDSAVYLCASSPSQGLYGYTFGSGTRLTVV.

The CDR3 nucleotides read TGTGCCAGCAGCTTAGGGACTAGCGGGAGATCTGAGCAGTTCTTC. Amino acid sequence: CASSLGTSGRSEQFF. The genes are TRBV11-3 and TRBJ2-1; 13 positions match TRBD2. The CDR3 extends over 15 amino acids. With 1 base clipped from V and 9 bases from J, the junction kept 3 bases outside the gene matches. Germline V lookup: CDR1 SGHNT, CDR2 YENEEA.

V gene TRBV18 combines with J gene TRBJ2-7, with TRBD2 matching over 9 bases. Germline CDR1 reads KGHSH; CDR2 reads LQKENI. The ends lost 0 bases at V and 3 bases at J; junction bases unmatched: 6. The CDR3 contains 16 residues. CDR3 residues: CASSPPSGGTYYEQYF. CDR3 nucleotides: TGTGCCAGCTCACCACCGAGCGGGGGGACCTACTACGAGCAGTACTTC.

This sequence joins TRBV30 and TRBJ1-3; D remains unclear. Trimming took off 1 base at V and 0 bases at J, with 4 bases between the two ends. The CDR3 loop spans 13 amino acids. CDR1 and CDR2 from the germline V gene are GTSNPN and SVGIG (reference sequence). CDR3 loop: CAWSESSGNTIYF. CDR3 bases: TGTGCCTGGAGTGAGAGCTCTGGAAACACCATATATTTT.

The genes are TRBV10-3 and TRBJ2-5; D remains unclear. Per the germline V gene, CDR1 is ENHRY and CDR2 is SYGVKD. V was trimmed by 0 bases and J by 3 bases, leaving 2 bases between them. The CDR3 covers 12 residues. CDR3 in DNA: TGTGCCATCAGTGAGTCCAAAGAGACCCAGTACTTC. It codes for CAISESKETQYF.

This clone has a single count. V usage is TRBV24-1 and J usage is TRBJ2-3; D is perhaps TRBD2 (6 bases). The CDR3 runs to 14 residues. V was trimmed by 2 bases and J by 5 bases, leaving 10 bases between them. Germline V gene data show CDR1 as KGHDR and CDR2 as SFDVKD. As DNA, the CDR3 is TGTGCCACCAGTGATTCTCTAGCGAGAGATACGCAGTATTTT. It encodes CATSDSLARDTQYF.

This clone was found a few times. The chain has TRBV27 and TRBJ1-6, with TRBD1 as a possible D gene (5 bases). Germline-derived CDR1 and CDR2 are MNHEY and SMNVEV (reference sequence). This CDR3 is 15 amino acids long. Trimming stripped 6 bases from V and 10 bases from J, with 19 bases between. The CDR3 loop reads CASRVWGDEGSPLHF. CDR3 DNA sequence: TGTGCCAGCAGGGTGTGGGGGGATGAGGGATCACCCCTCCACTTT.

CDR3 amino acids: CASSLGSRSTDTQYF. In DNA, the CDR3 is TGTGCCAGCAGCTTAGGCAGCAGGAGCACAGATACGCAGTATTTT. The chain is built from TRBV11-3 and TRBJ2-3; no firm D call. Per the germline V gene, CDR1 is SGHNT and CDR2 is YENEEA. Trimming shortened V by 1 base and J by 0 bases, and 8 bases separated the two germline ends. There are 15 residues in the CDR3.

This chain connects TRBV5-1 to TRBJ2-1, with D uncertain. Trimming shortened V by 5 bases and J by 5 bases, and 11 bases separated the two germline ends. CDR1 and CDR2 (germline): SGHRS, YFSETQ. The CDR3 sequence is 13 residues long. CDR3 sequence (DNA): TGCGCCAGCAGGCAAGTCAGGAACAATGAGCAGTTCTTC. This translates into CASRQVRNNEQFF.

The J gene is TRBJ2-3, the V gene TRBV7-3; D unresolved. Germline V lookup: CDR1 SGHTA, CDR2 FQGTGA. This CDR3 is built from 15 residues. V lost 2 bases and J 0 bases, leaving 9 bases between the germline ends. Written as DNA, the CDR3 is TGTGCCAGCAGCTTACTGGCACAAAGCACAGATACGCAGTATTTT. Encoded protein: CASSLLAQSTDTQYF.